The entry below gives a single T cell receptor beta chain sequence along with its context. This clonotype was counted between two and nine times. Its antigen remains unidentified. Nothing much larger sits one base from this clone, and base qualities are not available. The treatment or condition label for this specimen denotes: roughly ten-day PBMC culture with coronavirus spike peptide pools or control peptides (ViraFEST assay). The ViraFEST assay, used in the study, expanded antigen-specific T cells with peptide pools and then identified the expanded clonotypes through TCR sequencing. The convalescent patients' positive SARS-CoV-2 PCR tests fell between March and December 2020, which was before the Alpha, Beta and Delta variants emerged in the United States. Fewer than 2.5 million PBMCs per well were cultured in IMDM with 5% human AB serum and approximately 10 IU/ml IL-2, plus 10 ug/ml peptide pools. Half of the culture medium was replaced with fresh IL-2-containing medium on days 3 and 7. Once the cells had been in culture for 9 to 10 days, the EasySep CD4+ T cell isolation kit was used to isolate CD4+ T cells by negative selection. PBMCs were separated from whole blood using Ficoll-Paque Plus gradient centrifugation and then either used fresh or cryopreserved at -140C. Each culture condition was generally run in triplicate wells.

The sample belongs to a study of vaccination and CD4 T cells after COVID-19 (dated by TCRdb to the early 2020s). Regarding the study in general: Every convalescent patient had a positive nasal swab PCR test for SARS-CoV-2, with mild disease in eight to ten patients and severe disease in one. Post-COVID blood samples were collected from convalescent patients a median of roughly 100 days after diagnosis, with a range of roughly 30 to 161 days. Two doses of either the Pfizer-BioNTech BNT162b2 vaccine (n=8) or the Moderna mRNA-1273 vaccine (n=2) were administered to participants. Six males and four females were included in the convalescent cohort, with two Hispanic individuals, seven Caucasians, two Asians and one multiracial person represented. Control cultures received a CEFX viral epitope pool as the positive control, an HIV-1 Nef peptide pool as the negative control, or no peptide. Culture stimuli were overlapping spike peptide pools from SARS-CoV-2 and from the common cold coronaviruses HCoV-NL63, HCoV-OC43 and HCoV-229E. Post-vaccine blood samples were taken a median of about 72 days after the second vaccine dose, with a range of 14 to 241 days. The spike-specific CD4+ TCR repertoire was compared before and after mRNA vaccination in around ten COVID-19 convalescent patients and a few infection-naive healthy vaccine recipients. The study at large found these results: The number of convalescent patients in the study was relatively small, and the study did not examine early timepoints following natural infection. Nearly all vaccine-specific clones in convalescent patients (304 of 307) were mono-reactive for SARS-CoV-2 spike rather than cross-reactive with common cold coronaviruses. An increase in the median number of SARS-CoV-2-reactive clonotypes from roughly 20 after infection to 38 after vaccination was observed, but the change was not found to be significant. Among convalescent patients, a median approximately 88% of the SARS-CoV-2-reactive clones seen after vaccination appeared only after vaccination, which suggests priming specific to the vaccine.

The CDR3 numbers 15 residues from cysteine through phenylalanine. Only CDR3 DNA remains: 45 bases, in frame from the first base. From a lookup of the germline V gene (reference sequence), CDR1 and CDR2 are SGHNT and YYREEE. Deletion took 4 bases off V and 7 bases off J, with a span of 15 bases between the germline ends. Libraries were prepared through PCR. DNA from cultured CD4+ T cells was subjected to TCR sequencing with the Oncomine TCR Beta short-read assay at the Johns Hopkins FTIC core. Genomic DNA was extracted from the cultured CD4+ T cells with the QIAamp micro DNA kit. The Oncomine TCR Beta libraries from cultured CD4+ T cells were pooled using unique dual indexes and then sequenced on an Illumina iSeq 100. The published analysis was carried out like this. Non-productive sequences were removed, and CDR3s that did not start with C, did not end with F or W, or were shorter than 7 amino acids were discarded. The MANAFEST web application was used to identify antigen-specific clonotypes by comparing peptide-stimulated wells against reference wells and other culture wells. An FDR below 0.05, an odds ratio above 5, and a productive frequency above 0.1% in at least two of three replicate wells were required for clones to be considered positive. Clonotypes that were significantly expanded in both SARS-CoV-2 spike wells and at least one common cold coronavirus spike condition were defined as cross-reactive. Levenshtein distances (stringdist) and unrooted phylogenetic trees (ape) in R version 3.6.1 were used to assess CDR3 homology. TCRdb itself trimmed the public reads at Q25 with fastp, ran MiXCR and retained productive beta chains. Each entry is one CDR3 protein sequence, shown with its most common DNA and genes. TCRdb, not the original authors, processed these V and J calls. The sample includes about 11,000 distinct CDR3 sequences, with approximately 64% observed a single time. The ten biggest clones cover 20% to 30% of the sample.

Here the chain combines TRBV5-4 and TRBJ1-6; TRBD1 is a weak D gene call, 5 bases matching. The input for sequencing was CD4+ T cells from blood, cultured in vitro, taken before SARS-CoV-2 vaccination. This TCR was sampled from a human donor who had recovered from COVID-19. The DNA sequence follows: TGTGCCAGCAGCCTCACCGGGACGGGCAATTCACCCCTCCACTTT. It translates as CASSLTGTGNSPLHF.